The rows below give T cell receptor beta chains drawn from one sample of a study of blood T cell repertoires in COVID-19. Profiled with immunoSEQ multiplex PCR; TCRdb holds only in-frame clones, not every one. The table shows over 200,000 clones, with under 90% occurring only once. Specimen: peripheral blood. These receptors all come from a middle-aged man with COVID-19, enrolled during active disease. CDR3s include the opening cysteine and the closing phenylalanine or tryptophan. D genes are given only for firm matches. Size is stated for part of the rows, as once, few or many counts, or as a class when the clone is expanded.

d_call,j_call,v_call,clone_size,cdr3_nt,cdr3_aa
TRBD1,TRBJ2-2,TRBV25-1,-,TGTGCCAGCAGTGCTTACAGGGGGGCCGATACCGGGGAGCTGTTTTTT,CASSAYRGADTGELFF
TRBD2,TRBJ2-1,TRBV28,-,TGTGCCAGCAGTCCATATAGCGGGGGGAGCTCCTACAATGAGCAGTTCTTC,CASSPYSGGSSYNEQFF
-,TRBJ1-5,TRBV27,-,TGTGCCAGCAGACAGCTAAGCAATCAGCCCCAGCATTTT,CASRQLSNQPQHF
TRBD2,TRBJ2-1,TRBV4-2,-,TGTGCCAGCAGCCATCAACTAGCGGGGGGGACCCCTTATAATGAGCAGTTCTTC,CASSHQLAGGTPYNEQFF
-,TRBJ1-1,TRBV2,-,TGTGCCAGCAGTGGTCCGGTCAAGCCTGATGAAGCTTTCTTT,CASSGPVKPDEAFF
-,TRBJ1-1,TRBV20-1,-,TGCAGTGCCTCGAGGGTCACTGAAGCTTTCTTT,CSASRVTEAFF
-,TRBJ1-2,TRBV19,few,TGTGCCAGTAGTATCTCAAAAGCGAGGAGATATGGCTACACCTTC,CASSISKARRYGYTF
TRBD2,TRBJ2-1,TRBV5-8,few,TGTGCCAGCAGCCCGGTTTTAGCGGGCTCGTTTTTCTTC,CASSPVLAGSFFF
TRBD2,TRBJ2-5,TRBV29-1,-,TGCAGCGTTGAAGATTTGACTAGCGGAAGGGAGACCCAGTACTTC,CSVEDLTSGRETQYF
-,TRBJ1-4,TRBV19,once,TGTGCCAGTAGTATATCTGGCACTAATGAAAAACTGTTTTTT,CASSISGTNEKLFF
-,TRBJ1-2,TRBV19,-,TGTGCCAGTAGTATAATGGCAGGGGACTATGGCTACACCTTC,CASSIMAGDYGYTF
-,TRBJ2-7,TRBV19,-,TGTGCCAGTAGTATGAGGTCTTCGGGAGAGCAGTACTTC,CASSMRSSGEQYF
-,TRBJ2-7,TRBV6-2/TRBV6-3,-,TGTGCCAGCAGTCGCCCTGAACCGACTTACTACGAGCAGTACTTC,CASSRPEPTYYEQYF
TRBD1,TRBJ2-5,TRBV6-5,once,TGTGCCAGCAGTTCGGGACAGGGAGGGGCCCAGTACTTC,CASSSGQGGAQYF
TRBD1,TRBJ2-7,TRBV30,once,TGTGCCTGGAGTCGGACAGGGACCTCCGAGCAGTACTTC,CAWSRTGTSEQYF
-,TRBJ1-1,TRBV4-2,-,TGTGCCAGCACCCCGGGGGGGAGGACTGAAGCTTTCTTT,CASTPGGRTEAFF
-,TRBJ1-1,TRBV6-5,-,TGTGCCAGCAGTTATACGGGAGAGGTGAACACTGAAGCTTTCTTT,CASSYTGEVNTEAFF
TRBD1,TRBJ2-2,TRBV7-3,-,TGTGCCAGCAGCTTAGGGGACAGCAACACCGGGGAGCTGTTTTTT,CASSLGDSNTGELFF
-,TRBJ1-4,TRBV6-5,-,TGTGCCAGCTCGGGGGAGGGCCTAACTAATGAAAAACTGTTTTTT,CASSGEGLTNEKLFF
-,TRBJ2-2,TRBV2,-,TGTGCCAGCAGGAGGGGAGGCAGGGGGTCCACCGGGGAGCTGTTTTTT,CASRRGGRGSTGELFF
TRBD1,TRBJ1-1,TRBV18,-,TGTGCCAGCTCACCAATGACGACAGGGGCGGAAGAAGCTTTCTTT,CASSPMTTGAEEAFF
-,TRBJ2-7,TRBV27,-,TGTGCCAGCAGTTTTGCAGGCTACGAGCAGTACTTC,CASSFAGYEQYF
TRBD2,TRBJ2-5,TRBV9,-,TGTGCCAGCCGGGGGACTAGCCAGACCCAGTACTTC,CASRGTSQTQYF
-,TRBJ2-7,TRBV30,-,TGTGCCTGGAGTTCCCGGGACACTAAAAACTACGAGCAGTACTTC,CAWSSRDTKNYEQYF
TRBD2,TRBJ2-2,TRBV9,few,TGTGCCAGCAGCGTAGGACTAGCGTCGAACACCGGGGAGCTGTTTTTT,CASSVGLASNTGELFF
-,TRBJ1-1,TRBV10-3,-,TGTGCCATCAGTGATTTAGTAGTCGATGAAGCTTTCTTT,CAISDLVVDEAFF
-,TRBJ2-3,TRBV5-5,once,TGTGCCAGCAGCTTGGACGGGGTGGCCCGCACAGATACGCAGTATTTT,CASSLDGVARTDTQYF
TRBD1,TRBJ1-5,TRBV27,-,TGTGCCAGCAGTTACAGGGGGCATCAGCCCCAGCATTTT,CASSYRGHQPQHF
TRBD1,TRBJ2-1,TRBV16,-,TGTGCCAGCAGCCTCATTTGGGACAGCGAAGGTGAGCAGTTCTTC,CASSLIWDSEGEQFF
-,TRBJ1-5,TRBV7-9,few,TGTGCCAGCAGCTCGGTCAATCAGCCCCAGCATTTT,CASSSVNQPQHF
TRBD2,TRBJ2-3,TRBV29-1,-,TGCAGCGTCCAGAGACTAGCAGGAAGCACAGATACGCAGTATTTT,CSVQRLAGSTDTQYF